The 27 T cell receptor beta chains in this list originate from one sample, sequenced in a study of cytomegalovirus exposure and HLA in healthy donors. With 60 Vbeta and 13 Jbeta primers, the PCR was carried out. Only in-frame clones appear in the TCRdb table, and some are missing; sequencing was by immunoSEQ multiplex PCR. The repertoire holds about 100,000 clones, with approximately 76% as singletons. Sequencing input: PBMCs. The source is an older woman in good health and CMV-seropositive.

V and J are TRBV29-1 and TRBJ1-2, with TRBD1 matching 7 bases. The CDR3 covers 13 residues. V trimming: 5 bases; J trimming: 0 bases; junction bases outside the gene matches: 3. Germline CDR1 is SQVTM and CDR2 is ANQGSEA. CDR3 protein: CSVLTGPNYGYTF. CDR3 nucleotides: TGCAGCGTTTTGACAGGGCCTAACTATGGCTACACCTTC.

This clone was detected a few times. The chain combines TRBV7-8 with TRBJ1-1; D may be TRBD1 (5 bases). The CDR3 spans 13 residues. From germline, CDR1 is SGHVS and CDR2 FQNEAQ. The V gene lost 4 bases and the J gene lost 5 bases, with 11 bases spanning the gap. In DNA, the CDR3 is TGTGCCAGCAGCTATGACGGGGGGACTGAAGCTTTCTTT. As protein: CASSYDGGTEAFF.

The chain recombines TRBV19 with TRBJ1-2; D is uncertain. The germline V gene has CDR1 LNHDA and CDR2 SQIVND (reference sequence). V was shortened by 4 bases and J by 5 bases, with 11 bases between the two germline ends. The CDR3 sequence is 13 residues long. CDR3 in DNA: TGTGCCAGTAGTAACCGGGTGAGGTATGGCTACACCTTC. This sequence encodes CASSNRVRYGYTF. Filled out from reference TRBV19 and TRBJ1-2, the complete variable domain reads DGGITQSPKYLFRKEGQNVTLSCEQNLNHDAMYWYRQDPGQGLRLIYYSQIVNDFQKGDIAEGYSVSREKKESFPLTVTSAQKNPTAFYLCASSNRVRYGYTFGSGTRLTVV.

The chain employs TRBV18 and TRBJ2-6; tentative D call: TRBD1 (6 bases). The CDR3 consists of 15 residues. The germline gives CDR1 KGHSH, CDR2 LQKENI. Between the trimmed V and J ends, which lost 4 bases and 6 bases, there was a span of 13 bases. CDR3 in amino acids: CASSHRANQANVLTF. CDR3 bases: TGTGCCAGCTCACACAGGGCTAACCAGGCCAACGTCCTGACTTTC.

This rearrangement joins TRBV4-2 to TRBJ2-5; maybe TRBD1 (5 bases). This CDR3 has 15 residues. Trimming stripped 1 base from V and 5 bases from J, with 14 bases between. Per germline, CDR1 LGHNA and CDR2 YNFKEQ. The CDR3 region is CASSQAAGLRETQYF. The CDR3, as DNA: TGTGCCAGCAGCCAAGCGGCAGGGCTAAGGGAGACCCAGTACTTC.

The genes are TRBV10-3 and TRBJ2-1; no definite D call. Trimming took off 4 bases at V and 4 bases at J, with 8 bases between the two ends. Per germline, CDR1 ENHRY and CDR2 SYGVKD. CDR3 size: 13 residues. As DNA, the CDR3 is TGTGCCATCAGTGGTGTCTTGTACAATGAGCAGTTCTTC. Protein: CAISGVLYNEQFF.

This chain uses TRBV28 with TRBJ1-2; TRBD1 might be the D (5 bases). The CDR3 totals 14 residues. Trimming pared 5 bases from V and 4 bases from J, leaving 14 bases between. The germline V gene encodes CDR1 MDHEN and CDR2 SYDVKM. For the CDR3, the DNA is TGTGCCAGCAGTCCCAGGGCTTTCGGCTATGGCTACACCTTC. Its protein product is CASSPRAFGYGYTF.

J is TRBJ2-7 and V is TRBV6-5; 8 bases are shared with TRBD1. This CDR3 has 14 residues. Trimming took 7 bases from V and 4 from J; bases not matched to a gene: 9. The V gene's germline CDR1 is MNHEY and CDR2 SVGAGI. CDR3 nucleotide sequence: TGTGCCAGCACAAGACAGGGGAAGAGATACGAGCAGTACTTC. Amino acids: CASTRQGKRYEQYF.

This chain links TRBV18 with TRBJ2-3, with TRBD2 matching 12 bases. CDR1 and CDR2 (germline): KGHSH, LQKENI. V shed 3 bases, J shed 5 bases, and the junction held 12 bases outside the gene matches. The CDR3 sequence is 18 residues long. CDR3 bases: TGTGCCAGCTCACCGCTCGGGACGCTAGCGGGAGGGGTAGATACGCAGTATTTT. This sequence encodes CASSPLGTLAGGVDTQYF.

This clone was found a few times. The chain recombines TRBV7-9 with TRBJ1-4; TRBD1 agrees at 9 bases. CDR3 length equals 15 residues. Germline CDR1 reads SEHNR; CDR2 reads FQNEAQ (reference sequence). The V gene end was trimmed by 5 bases and the J gene end by 8 bases; junction bases not matched to a gene: 9. DNA for the CDR3: TGTGCCAGCAGCATCACTTCCGGGACAGGGGAAAAACTGTTTTTT. It translates to CASSITSGTGEKLFF.

The genes are TRBV27 and TRBJ2-7; D unresolved. Trimming removed 0 bases at V and 2 bases at J, with 5 bases between. CDR3 length: 13 residues. Germline values: CDR1 MNHEY, CDR2 SMNVEV (reference sequence). CDR3 region: CASSLSQAYEQYF. CDR3 nucleotides: TGTGCCAGCAGTTTATCGCAGGCCTACGAGCAGTACTTC.

V gene TRBV29-1 combines with J gene TRBJ1-1; the D is unclear. This CDR3 has 15 amino acids. Deletions cut 4 bases from V and 0 bases from J, with 15 bases between. CDR1 is SQVTM, CDR2 ANQGSEA, per germline. The CDR3 DNA sequence: TGCAGCGTTGTGAGCAAGGCGGTAGTGAACACTGAAGCTTTCTTT. Translation gives CSVVSKAVVNTEAFF. Combining the CDR3 with reference TRBV29-1 and TRBJ1-1 gives the whole variable domain SAVISQKPSRDICQRGTSLTIQCQVDSQVTMMFWYRQQPGQSLTLIATANQGSEATYESGFVIDKFPISRPNLTFSTLTVSNMSPEDSSIYLCSVVSKAVVNTEAFFGQGTRLTVV.

There are a few counts of this clone. The chain is built from TRBV29-1 and TRBJ1-2; D gene uncertain. Trimming took 7 bases from V and 2 from J, leaving 11 bases between them. The length of the CDR3 is 12 residues. Germline CDR1 SQVTM, CDR2 ANQGSEA. CDR3: CSAGGGNYGYTF. CDR3 DNA: TGCAGCGCCGGCGGAGGGAACTATGGCTACACCTTC.

This chain joins TRBV18 and TRBJ2-3, with TRBD2 matching 15 bases. Germline V lookup: CDR1 KGHSH, CDR2 LQKENI. The CDR3 consists of 19 residues. V was clipped by 5 bases and J by 0 bases; unmatched bases: 9. Written as DNA, the CDR3 is TGTGCCAGCTCAGTAACCGGGACTAGCGGGAGGATGAGCACAGATACGCAGTATTTT. The encoded protein is CASSVTGTSGRMSTDTQYF.

This sequence joins TRBV28 and TRBJ2-7; D not certain. The length of the CDR3 is 12 residues. V was cut by 6 bases and J by 4 bases, with 10 bases left in between. CDR1 and CDR2 (germline): MDHEN, SYDVKM. The CDR3 DNA reads as TGTGCCAGCAGCCACCTCGGGTACGAGCAGTACTTC. This sequence encodes CASSHLGYEQYF.

The V gene is TRBV27, the J gene TRBJ2-7, with D perhaps TRBD2 (6 bases). Trimming took off 1 base at V and 5 bases at J, with 12 bases between the two ends. The CDR3 covers 14 residues. Germline CDR1 reads MNHEY; CDR2 reads SMNVEV (reference sequence). CDR3 nucleotide sequence: TGTGCCAGCAGTTTATTGGGGGGTATCAACGAGCAGTACTTC. Encoded protein: CASSLLGGINEQYF.

The chain links TRBV25-1 to TRBJ2-1; D is perhaps TRBD2 (5 bases). From germline, CDR1 is MGHDK and CDR2 SYGVNS. The CDR3 totals 13 residues. V was cut by 4 bases and J by 8 bases, with 12 bases left in between. CDR3 in amino acids: CASSVTSFDEQFF. The DNA of the CDR3 is TGTGCCAGCAGTGTAACTAGTTTCGATGAGCAGTTCTTC. The full variable domain, in which reference TRBV25-1 and TRBJ2-1 provide the parts outside the CDR3, is EADIYQTPRYLVIGTGKKITLECSQTMGHDKMYWYQQDPGMELHLIHYSYGVNSTEKGDLSSESTVSRIRTEHFPLTLESARPSHTSQYLCASSVTSFDEQFFGPGTRLTVL.

The chain carries TRBV30 and TRBJ1-5; no definite D call. CDR1 is GTSNPN and CDR2 is SVGIG in the germline V gene (reference sequence). The CDR3 length is 13 residues. Trimming removed 0 bases at V and 3 bases at J, with 6 bases between. The CDR3 DNA is TGTGCCTGGAGTGTGGGCCTCAATCAGCCCCAGCATTTT. Its protein is CAWSVGLNQPQHF.

This clone appeared a few times. J is TRBJ2-1 and V is TRBV16; D may be TRBD2 (6 bases). In germline, CDR1 is KGHSY, CDR2 FQNENV. The CDR3 is made up of 17 amino acids. With 2 bases removed from V and 0 bases from J, the gap between germline ends came to 14 bases. The CDR3 sequence is CASSQEGAGNSYNEQFF. DNA of the CDR3: TGTGCCAGCAGCCAAGAGGGAGCGGGCAACTCCTACAATGAGCAGTTCTTC.

In this sample, this clone turned up a few times. The CDR3, as DNA: TGTGCCAGCATACCCGGACAGGCGGGATATGGCTACACCTTC. Residues: CASIPGQAGYGYTF. The chain links TRBV28 to TRBJ1-2; 7 nucleotides align to TRBD1. V lost 7 bases to trimming and J lost 5 bases; unmatched junction nucleotides: 10. The CDR3 loop spans 14 amino acids. Germline CDR1 reads MDHEN; CDR2 reads SYDVKM.

The chain recombines TRBV5-1 with TRBJ2-3, with 9 bases aligning to TRBD2. Germline V gene sequence: CDR1 SGHRS, CDR2 YFSETQ. J gave up 4 bases and V 0 bases, and 6 bases lay outside the gene matches. The CDR3 runs to 16 residues. The CDR3: CASSLEGGRASDTQYF. CDR3 nucleotides: TGCGCCAGCAGCTTGGAGGGCGGGAGGGCCTCAGATACGCAGTATTTT.

The rearrangement links TRBV19 to TRBJ2-1; the D gene is possibly TRBD2 (5 bases). The ends were cut back, 10 bases at V and 2 bases at J, with 12 bases in the middle. Germline CDR1 is LNHDA and CDR2 is SQIVND (reference sequence). The CDR3 spans 13 residues. The CDR3 is CATAWRTYNEQFF. The CDR3 nucleotides read TGTGCCACCGCTTGGAGGACCTACAATGAGCAGTTCTTC.

The CDR3 here is CASSYQDRGEQYF. The CDR3 bases are TGTGCCAGCAGTTACCAGGACAGGGGCGAGCAGTACTTC. The gene calls are TRBV27 and TRBJ2-7, with TRBD1 matching over 9 bases. The CDR3 loop spans 13 amino acids. Germline CDR1 is MNHEY and CDR2 is SMNVEV (reference sequence). The J segment lost 6 bases and the V segment lost 4 bases, leaving 4 bases of the junction unmatched.

This clone has only one observation. The rearrangement links TRBV18 to TRBJ1-4; 9 bases map to TRBD1. CDR1 is KGHSH, CDR2 LQKENI, per germline. This CDR3 is built from 18 residues. V shed 5 bases, J shed 7 bases, and the junction held 17 bases outside the gene matches. This CDR3 is CASSTNFIYRGLGEKLFF. As DNA, the CDR3 is TGTGCCAGCTCAACAAACTTCATCTACAGGGGGCTGGGTGAAAAACTGTTTTTT.

This clone has more than one count but fewer than ten. The rearrangement links TRBV19 to TRBJ1-2; D possibly corresponds to TRBD1 (5 bases). The ends were cut back, 1 base at V and 5 bases at J, with 14 bases in the middle. CDR1 is LNHDA, CDR2 SQIVND, per germline (reference sequence). The CDR3 has 15 amino acids. The CDR3 DNA sequence: TGTGCCAGTAGTATAGTCGACAGTTCCAAATATGGCTACACCTTC. Translation gives CASSIVDSSKYGYTF.

The CDR3 reads CAISDSGGAEFF. The CDR3 DNA reads as TGTGCCATCAGTGATTCTGGCGGAGCGGAGTTCTTC. This sequence joins TRBV10-3 and TRBJ2-1; D is perhaps TRBD2 (5 bases). The V end was cut by 3 bases, the J end by 14 bases, with 14 bases between. Germline V gene lookup returns CDR1 ENHRY and CDR2 SYGVKD. CDR3 length: 12 residues.

The chain couples TRBV4-1 to TRBJ1-5; D perhaps matches TRBD1 (5 bases). The germline CDR1 and CDR2 sequences are MGHRA and YSYEKL. V lost 5 bases and J 1 base, leaving 6 bases between the germline ends. The length of the CDR3 is 13 residues. The CDR3 region has the DNA TGCGCCAGCAGCGGGGGGAGCAATCAGCCCCAGCATTTT. Translated: CASSGGSNQPQHF.